What follows are 32 T cell receptor beta chains derived from one specimen sequenced in a study of OX40 agonist ivuxolimab in advanced cancers. Libraries were prepared by immunoSEQ multiplex PCR; TCRdb keeps only in-frame clonotypes and omits some of them. The table lists roughly 90,000 clones, approximately 90% of them singletons. The material sequenced was CD4+ or CD8+ T cells sorted from blood, taken in a trial of the OX40 agonist ivuxolimab. The source of these receptors is an adult with an advanced solid tumor such as melanoma, head and neck, liver or kidney cancer.

V gene TRBV10-3 combines with J gene TRBJ2-7; TRBD2 is a possible D gene (5 bases). V lost 11 bases and J 6 bases, leaving 14 bases between the germline ends. The germline CDR1 and CDR2 sequences are ENHRY and SYGVKD. The CDR3 runs to 11 residues. The DNA of the CDR3 is TGTGCCCAGGCTCGGGATAGCGAGCAGTACTTC. Amino acids: CAQARDSEQYF.

This chain connects TRBV9 to TRBJ2-3; D unclear. Germline V gene sequence: CDR1 SGDLS, CDR2 YYNGEE. The CDR3 runs to 14 residues. V lost 3 bases to trimming and J lost 2 bases, with 10 bases between them. CDR3 in amino acids: CASSALSHTDTQYF. The CDR3 DNA reads TGTGCCAGCAGCGCCCTTAGCCACACAGATACGCAGTATTTT.

In its sample, this clone was seen once. V usage is TRBV5-1 and J usage is TRBJ2-7; the D gene is possibly TRBD1 (5 bases). This CDR3 contains 15 residues. Trimming cost V 0 bases and J 6 bases, with 16 bases left between them. Germline lookup yields CDR1 SGHRS and CDR2 YFSETQ. CDR3 sequence (DNA): TGCGCCAGCAGCTTGGAGTACGGACACTTCACCGAGCAGTACTTC. Its translation is CASSLEYGHFTEQYF.

The gene calls are TRBV19 and TRBJ1-6, with D possibly TRBD1 on 5 matching bases. CDR1 and CDR2 (germline): LNHDA, SQIVND (reference sequence). The CDR3 sequence is 15 residues long. Trimming left V 7 bases short and J 5 bases short, with 15 bases between. CDR3 nucleotide sequence: TGTGCCAGTACCTCAGGGACCAGGGATAATTCACCCCTCCACTTT. Its protein product is CASTSGTRDNSPLHF.

The chain combines TRBV30 with TRBJ2-3; D is perhaps TRBD2 (6 bases). CDR1 and CDR2 from the germline V gene are GTSNPN and SVGIG (reference sequence). Trimming left V 5 bases short and J 4 bases short, with 10 bases between. This CDR3 has 12 amino acids. The CDR3 DNA reads TGTGCCTGGGCGACTAGTCCAGATACGCAGTATTTT. This gives the protein CAWATSPDTQYF.

The rearrangement links TRBV5-1 to TRBJ2-5; D might be TRBD2 (7 bases). V was cut by 5 bases and J by 1 base, with 18 bases left in between. Germline V gene sequence: CDR1 SGHRS, CDR2 YFSETQ. CDR3 length: 16 residues. The CDR3 reads CASSPLDGGPQETQYF. CDR3 in DNA: TGCGCCAGCAGTCCACTGGACGGGGGGCCCCAAGAGACCCAGTACTTC.

The CDR3 reads CASISPEGARVYGYTF. The DNA for the CDR3 is TGTGCCAGCATCTCTCCGGAGGGGGCGCGGGTTTATGGCTACACCTTC. The V and J genes are TRBV28 and TRBJ1-2, with 7 bases matching TRBD1. Germline assignment: CDR1 MDHEN and CDR2 SYDVKM. CDR3 size: 16 residues. V lost 7 bases, J lost 5 bases, and 16 bases stayed unmatched.

This clone was seen only once. The chain uses TRBV28 and TRBJ2-7, with a tentative D call TRBD2 (6 bases). The CDR3 length is 15 residues. Germline V gene data show CDR1 as MDHEN and CDR2 as SYDVKM. V gave up 2 bases and J gave up 0 bases, with 11 bases separating them. CDR3 coding DNA: TGTGCCAGCAGTTTAAGCGGGCAGCCCTCCTACGAGCAGTACTTC. Protein sequence: CASSLSGQPSYEQYF. Together with reference TRBV28 and TRBJ2-7, the CDR3 gives the full variable domain: DVKVTQSSRYLVKRTGEKVFLECVQDMDHENMFWYRQDPGLGLRLIYFSYDVKMKEKGDIPEGYSVSREKKERFSLILESASTNQTSMYLCASSLSGQPSYEQYFGPGTRLTVT.

In this sample, this clone turned up once. The chain recombines TRBV7-2 with TRBJ2-3, with 9 bases fitting TRBD2. From germline, CDR1 is SGHTA and CDR2 FQGNSA. The CDR3 covers 16 residues. Trimming at V came to 4 bases and at J to 4 bases, leaving 9 bases not matched to a gene. The DNA for the CDR3 is TGTGCCAGCAGCTGGGGGCTGAAGCGGGGGGCAGATACGCAGTATTTT. It translates to CASSWGLKRGADTQYF.

The V and J genes are TRBV30 and TRBJ2-2; 8 bases line up with TRBD1. The CDR3 runs to 17 residues. V lost 0 bases to trimming and J lost 4 bases; unmatched junction nucleotides: 10. Germline assignment: CDR1 GTSNPN and CDR2 SVGIG (reference sequence). CDR3 nucleotides: TGTGCCTGGAGTGTCTTTTTCGGACAGGGCAGCACCGGGGAGCTGTTTTTT. This gives the protein CAWSVFFGQGSTGELFF.

This clone occurred once. The chain recombines TRBV11-3 with TRBJ2-7, with D perhaps matching TRBD2 (6 bases). The CDR3 runs to 13 residues. CDR1 SGHNT and CDR2 YENEEA come from the germline V gene. The V end lost 5 bases, the J end lost 5 bases, and 13 bases lay between the germline ends. CDR3: CASSQEGSHEQYF. The CDR3 DNA sequence: TGTGCCAGCAGCCAGGAGGGGAGCCACGAGCAGTACTTC.

In DNA, the CDR3 is TGTGCCAGCAGCTTAATGACAGGGGCGCAGTATTTT. It encodes CASSLMTGAQYF. V and J are TRBV7-2 and TRBJ2-3, with TRBD1 identical over 8 bases. The CDR3 loop spans 12 amino acids. The V gene end was trimmed by 2 bases and the J gene end by 10 bases; junction bases not matched to a gene: 2. Germline-derived CDR1 and CDR2 are SGHTA and FQGNSA.

This chain joins TRBV7-8 and TRBJ2-2; either TRBD1 or TRBD2 may fit D (5 bases each). Germline V gives CDR1 SGHVS, CDR2 FQNEAQ. V was shortened by 11 bases and J by 5 bases, with 18 bases between the two germline ends. The CDR3 runs to 14 residues. DNA for the CDR3: TGTGCCTCATTGGGCAGGGAGTGGACCGGGGAGCTGTTTTTT. It translates to CASLGREWTGELFF.

The count of this clone is one. The chain is built from TRBV11-2 and TRBJ2-3, with TRBD2 identical over 11 bases. Germline V gives CDR1 SGHAT, CDR2 FQNNGV. The V gene end was trimmed by 5 bases and the J gene end by 3 bases; junction bases not matched to a gene: 7. CDR3 length: 16 amino acids. The CDR3 sequence: CASSQTSGVSTDTQYF. Here the CDR3 DNA reads TGTGCCAGCAGCCAGACTAGCGGGGTAAGTACAGATACGCAGTATTTT. Full variable domain (remainder filled in from reference TRBV11-2 and TRBJ2-3): EAGVAQSPRYKIIEKRQSVAFWCNPISGHATLYWYQQILGQGPKLLIQFQNNGVVDDSQLPKDRFSAERLKGVDSTLKIQPAKLEDSAVYLCASSQTSGVSTDTQYFGPGTRLTVL.

This rearrangement joins TRBV19 to TRBJ1-1, with 7 nucleotides matching TRBD1. Germline lookup yields CDR1 LNHDA and CDR2 SQIVND (reference sequence). This CDR3 is 14 amino acids long. The V and J ends lost 5 bases and 5 bases, in that order; junction bases with no gene match: 8. The CDR3 DNA follows: TGTGCCAGTAGTTCAAGACAGGGATGGACTGAAGCTTTCTTT. Translated: CASSSRQGWTEAFF.

This sequence joins TRBV27 and TRBJ2-3; D possibly matches TRBD1 or TRBD2 (5 bases each). V was pared by 6 bases and J by 0 bases, with 13 bases between. The germline V gene has CDR1 MNHEY and CDR2 SMNVEV (reference sequence). The CDR3 length is 15 residues. CDR3 DNA sequence: TGTGCCAGCAGCGCCTCGGGGCCTAGCACAGATACGCAGTATTTT. The encoded protein is CASSASGPSTDTQYF.

V gene TRBV7-9 combines with J gene TRBJ1-2; 8 nucleotides align to TRBD1. The CDR3 consists of 13 residues. V was clipped by 7 bases and J by 6 bases; unmatched bases: 7. Germline CDR1 SEHNR, CDR2 FQNEAQ (reference sequence). CDR3 in amino acids: CASTRGPVDGYTF. CDR3 sequence (DNA): TGTGCCAGCACCAGGGGGCCGGTGGATGGCTACACCTTC.

This clone was detected only a few times. J is TRBJ1-1 and V is TRBV11-2, with D perhaps TRBD1 (5 bases). The CDR3 consists of 14 residues. Trimming took 1 base from V and 6 from J, leaving 12 bases between them. The germline V gene has CDR1 SGHAT and CDR2 FQNNGV. The CDR3 DNA reads TGTGCCAGCAGCTTAGCGAGCAGGGCGGCTGAAGCTTTCTTT. Protein: CASSLASRAAEAFF.

With regard to this clone: The same CDR3 also results from other DNA sequences found in this sample. The chain couples TRBV28 to TRBJ1-2; D ambiguous. The CDR3 spans 12 residues. The V gene's germline CDR1 is MDHEN and CDR2 SYDVKM. Trimming took 5 bases from V and 5 from J, leaving 9 bases between them. The CDR3 sequence: CASSLGRYGYTF. Here the CDR3 DNA reads TGTGCCAGCAGTCTCGGCCGATATGGCTACACCTTC.

This clone was seen a single time. The chain has TRBV28 and TRBJ1-2; D is perhaps TRBD1 (6 bases). From germline, CDR1 is MDHEN and CDR2 SYDVKM. The CDR3 has 15 amino acids. With 10 bases removed from V and 5 bases from J, the gap between germline ends came to 23 bases. The CDR3 bases are TGTGCCATCCAAACAAACTGGGGGGGCAATTATGGCTACACCTTC. Translated, it gives CAIQTNWGGNYGYTF.

With respect to this clone: At one end, the junction sequence differs from germline, possibly due to a read error. This sequence joins TRBV19 and TRBJ2-7, with 9 bases fitting TRBD1. Germline loops: CDR1 LNHDA, CDR2 SQIVND (reference sequence). CDR3 length: 11 amino acids. The CDR3 loop is CATDRGYGQYF. In DNA form, the CDR3 reads TGTGCCACGGACAGGGGATACGGGCAGTACTTC.

The chain has TRBV19 and TRBJ2-7; unclear D gene. The CDR3 runs 12 residues. V lost 6 bases to trimming and J lost 0 bases, with 6 bases between them. Germline assignment: CDR1 LNHDA and CDR2 SQIVND (reference sequence). As DNA, the CDR3 is TGTGCCAGTAGGCGGAGCTCCTACGAGCAGTACTTC. It codes for CASRRSSYEQYF.

This clone was picked up one time. The chain uses TRBV4-3 and TRBJ2-1, with D perhaps matching TRBD1 or TRBD2 (5 bases each). The germline V gene encodes CDR1 LGHNA and CDR2 YSLEER. V dropped 4 bases and J dropped 7 bases, with 17 bases sitting between them. The CDR3 is 15 residues long. CDR3 sequence reads: CASSRDGSLGNEQFF. The CDR3 DNA sequence: TGCGCCAGCAGCCGGGACGGAAGTCTGGGGAATGAGCAGTTCTTC.

The V and J genes are TRBV19 and TRBJ1-2, with D uncertain. The CDR3 is made up of 13 amino acids. Germline V CDR1 and CDR2: LNHDA, SQIVND (reference sequence). Trimming took 0 bases from V and 4 from J, leaving 6 bases between them. The CDR3 DNA reads TGTGCCAGTAGTATAGATAAGATCTATGGCTACACCTTC. It yields the protein CASSIDKIYGYTF.

The CDR3 reads CASAGLAWSYNEQFF. Written as DNA, the CDR3 is TGTGCCAGTGCAGGGCTAGCGTGGTCCTACAATGAGCAGTTCTTC. V is TRBV19 and J is TRBJ2-1, with TRBD2 as a possible D gene (6 bases). Between the trimmed V and J ends, which lost 8 bases and 1 base, there was a span of 15 bases. The CDR3 extends over 15 amino acids. Germline V gene data show CDR1 as LNHDA and CDR2 as SQIVND (reference sequence).

The rearrangement links TRBV15 to TRBJ2-3; 12 nucleotides align to TRBD2. The CDR3 is made up of 16 amino acids. Germline values: CDR1 LNHNV, CDR2 YYDKDF (reference sequence). The J segment lost 1 base and the V segment lost 1 base, leaving 0 bases of the junction unmatched. CDR3 nucleotide sequence: TGTGCCACCAGCAGAGGGACTAGCGGGGGCACAGATACGCAGTATTTT. Amino acids: CATSRGTSGGTDTQYF.

The rearrangement uses TRBV11-1 and TRBJ2-1; 8 bases match TRBD2. The V gene end was trimmed by 1 base and the J gene end by 5 bases; junction bases not matched to a gene: 4. CDR3 length: 15 residues. Germline lookup yields CDR1 SGHAT and CDR2 FQDESV (reference sequence). In DNA form, the CDR3 reads TGTGCCAGCAGCTTAGAACTAGCGGTCAACAATGAGCAGTTCTTC. Its protein product is CASSLELAVNNEQFF.

This chain joins TRBV4-3 and TRBJ1-1, with D perhaps matching TRBD1 (5 bases). The germline V and J ends were trimmed by 1 base and 0 bases, with 12 bases remaining between them. Germline lookup yields CDR1 LGHNA and CDR2 YSLEER. The CDR3 loop spans 16 amino acids. The chain's CDR3 is CASSQAGGRVNTEAFF. The CDR3 bases are TGCGCCAGCAGCCAAGCGGGCGGCAGGGTGAACACTGAAGCTTTCTTT.

The chain employs TRBV2 and TRBJ1-4; the D gene is possibly TRBD1 (5 bases). With 6 bases removed from V and 6 bases from J, the gap between germline ends came to 11 bases. CDR1 is SNHLY, CDR2 FYNNEI, per germline. The CDR3 extends over 13 amino acids. The chain's CDR3 is CASSGGGDEKLFF. The CDR3 region has the DNA TGTGCCAGCAGCGGAGGAGGGGATGAAAAACTGTTTTTT.

This chain uses TRBV28 with TRBJ1-1; 10 bases map to TRBD1. CDR3 length equals 15 residues. CDR1 and CDR2 (germline): MDHEN, SYDVKM. V lost 8 bases, J lost 2 bases, and 8 bases stayed unmatched. The CDR3: CASPPDRGTNTEAFF. CDR3 in DNA: TGTGCCAGCCCACCGGACAGGGGGACTAACACTGAAGCTTTCTTT.

The chain recombines TRBV7-2 with TRBJ2-5; 9 bases match TRBD2. The CDR3 runs to 15 residues. Trimming took 1 base from V and 5 from J; bases not matched to a gene: 5. CDR1 is SGHTA and CDR2 is FQGNSA in the germline V gene. As DNA, the CDR3 is TGTGCCAGCAGCTTAGGCGGGGGGGCCGCGGAGACCCAGTACTTC. It translates to CASSLGGGAAETQYF.

The table lists this clone with a count of one. The chain couples TRBV6-5 to TRBJ1-4; possibly TRBD1 for D (5 bases). CDR3 length: 15 amino acids. The germline CDR1 and CDR2 sequences are MNHEY and SVGAGI. V was pared by 2 bases and J by 2 bases, with 9 bases between. CDR3 bases: TGTGCCAGCAGTTACGTCCGGGGCACTAATGAAAAACTGTTTTTT. It encodes CASSYVRGTNEKLFF.